Listed below are T cell receptor beta chains from one sample, sequenced in a study of cytomegalovirus exposure and HLA in healthy donors. The protocol was immunoSEQ multiplex PCR, while the TCRdb copy is restricted to in-frame clones and leaves out a portion. The sample consists of about 130,000 clones, 60% to 85% of them appearing once. The specimen was PBMCs. The receptors shown here come from a woman aged 18-29 years in good health and CMV-seronegative. CDR3s include the opening cysteine and the closing phenylalanine or tryptophan. A D gene is named only where the DNA matches it firmly. Size values are once, few and many counts, or a class for expanded clones, and some rows have none.

size,D,J,V,CDR3,DNA
-,-,TRBJ2-7,TRBV13,CASSHDGSYEQYF,TGTGCCAGCAGCCATGACGGGTCCTACGAGCAGTACTTC
-,-,TRBJ2-7,TRBV15,CATSREEGGAYEQYF,TGTGCCACCAGCAGAGAAGAAGGGGGAGCCTACGAGCAGTACTTC
-,-,TRBJ1-4,TRBV5-1,CASSFPADTSTNEKLFF,TGCGCCAGCAGCTTCCCCGCGGACACGTCAACTAATGAAAAACTGTTTTTT
few,TRBD1,TRBJ2-1,TRBV6-1,CASTNRGQVEQFF,TGTGCCAGCACAAACAGGGGGCAAGTTGAGCAGTTCTTC
-,-,TRBJ1-1,TRBV10-1,CASSGRTDPWNTEAFF,TGCGCCAGCAGTGGTAGGACAGACCCCTGGAACACTGAAGCTTTCTTT
few,TRBD2,TRBJ2-7,TRBV7-6,CASSLRESSYEQYF,TGTGCCAGCAGCTTGCGGGAGTCGTCCTACGAGCAGTACTTC
-,-,TRBJ1-2,TRBV5-1,CASTEQGRNGYTF,TGCGCCAGCACGGAACAGGGAAGGAATGGCTACACCTTC
-,-,TRBJ1-3,TRBV11-1,CASSFYSTGISGNTIYF,TGTGCCAGCAGCTTTTACTCGACGGGGATCTCTGGAAACACCATATATTTT
few,-,TRBJ2-3,TRBV5-1,CASSSLTGSSTDTQYF,TGCGCCAGCAGCTCCCTAACAGGATCTAGCACAGATACGCAGTATTTT
few,TRBD2,TRBJ2-2,TRBV10-2,CASSEDTGTSGKGELFF,TGCGCCAGCAGTGAGGATACCGGGACTAGCGGGAAGGGGGAGCTGTTTTTT
few,-,TRBJ1-5,TRBV5-6,CASSYYEQGSNQPQHF,TGTGCCAGCAGCTATTATGAACAGGGTAGCAATCAGCCCCAGCATTTT
-,TRBD2,TRBJ2-1,TRBV7-9,CASSLVRRSGIEQFF,TGTGCCAGCAGCTTAGTGAGGCGGAGCGGGATTGAGCAGTTCTTC
-,-,TRBJ2-5,TRBV6-5,CASSYSGGEGQETQYF,TGTGCCAGCAGTTACTCCGGGGGAGAGGGGCAAGAGACCCAGTACTTC
-,-,TRBJ1-1,TRBV29-1,CSVEDLKGNSATEAFF,TGCAGCGTTGAAGATCTTAAGGGGAACAGCGCCACTGAAGCTTTCTTT
-,TRBD2,TRBJ2-1,TRBV11-2,CASSLSGRGDEQFF,TGTGCCAGCAGCCTTAGCGGGAGGGGGGATGAGCAGTTCTTC